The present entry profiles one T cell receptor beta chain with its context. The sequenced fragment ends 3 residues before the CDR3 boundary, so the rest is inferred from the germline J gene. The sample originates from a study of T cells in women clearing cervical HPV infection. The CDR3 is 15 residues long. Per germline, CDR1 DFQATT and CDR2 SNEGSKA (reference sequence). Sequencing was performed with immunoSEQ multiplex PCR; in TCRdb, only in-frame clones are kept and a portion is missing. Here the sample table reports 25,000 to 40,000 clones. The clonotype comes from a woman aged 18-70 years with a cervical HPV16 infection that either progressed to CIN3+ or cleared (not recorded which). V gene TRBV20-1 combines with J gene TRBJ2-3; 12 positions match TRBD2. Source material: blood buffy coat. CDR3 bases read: TGCAGTGCTAGCGGGCTAGCGGGGGGGCGAGAGACG. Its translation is CSASGLAGGRET. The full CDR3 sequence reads CSASGLAGGRETQYF.